The sequence of this TCR beta chain was determined in a study of blood T cell repertoires in COVID-19. Whole-study context: The samples span acute and convalescent COVID-19 from the United States, Italy and Spain. Sources were T cells, B-cell-depleted T cells, or PBMCs; the material itself was cDNA or gDNA.

Generated by immunoSEQ multiplex PCR, the TCRdb table keeps only in-frame clones and is missing some. The repertoire holds tens of thousands of clones, with about 90% as singletons. This clone showed up just once. Trimming cost V 1 base and J 6 bases, with 13 bases left between them. The germline gives CDR1 SGHAT, CDR2 FQNNGV. CDR3 length: 14 amino acids. The material sequenced was peripheral blood. This receptor was taken from an older man with acute or convalescent COVID-19. The chain uses TRBV11-2 and TRBJ2-7, with TRBD1 as a possible D gene (6 bases). The CDR3 DNA is TGTGCCAGCAGCTTAGCCCGGACAGTCGGCGAGCAGTACTTC. Translation gives CASSLARTVGEQYF. Based on the CDR3 plus reference TRBV11-2 and TRBJ2-7, the full variable domain is EAGVAQSPRYKIIEKRQSVAFWCNPISGHATLYWYQQILGQGPKLLIQFQNNGVVDDSQLPKDRFSAERLKGVDSTLKIQPAKLEDSAVYLCASSLARTVGEQYFGPGTRLTVT.